These 31 T cell receptor beta chains originate from one sample sequenced in a study of radiation and T cells in renal cell carcinoma. The data were produced by immunoSEQ multiplex PCR, yet TCRdb's version contains in-frame clones alone and is incomplete. This sample has 120,000 or so clones, with roughly four fifths found just once. Time point specified: blood 2 weeks post-SBRT. Treatment reported: 15 Gy SBRT to primary tumor, nephrectomy 4 weeks later. Here the sequenced sample was blood, taken from a patient whose treatment included radiotherapy and nephrectomy. The receptors originated from a woman aged 60-70 years with renal cell carcinoma.

The genes are TRBV7-2 and TRBJ2-1; D not resolved. V was clipped by 1 base and J by 8 bases, with 9 bases between them. Germline loops: CDR1 SGHTA, CDR2 FQGNSA. This CDR3 comprises 13 residues. CDR3 coding DNA: TGTGCCAGCAGCTTAGGGGGATCCTATGAGCAGTTCTTC. This codes for CASSLGGSYEQFF.

This rearrangement joins TRBV7-9 to TRBJ2-1, with TRBD2 identical over 15 bases. Germline CDR1 SEHNR, CDR2 FQNEAQ (reference sequence). V was clipped by 4 bases and J by 10 bases; unmatched bases: 17. The CDR3 contains 19 residues. CDR3 sequence: CASSSPGLAGGRVEIEQFF. The CDR3 DNA reads as TGTGCCAGCAGCTCCCCGGGACTAGCGGGGGGCAGGGTGGAGATAGAGCAGTTCTTC.

V is TRBV19 and J is TRBJ2-6; D is possibly TRBD1 (5 bases). Germline V gives CDR1 LNHDA, CDR2 SQIVND (reference sequence). V was pared by 3 bases and J by 2 bases, with 11 bases between. This CDR3 is 16 amino acids long. The chain's CDR3 is CASSMGWGAGANVLTF. The CDR3 DNA is TGTGCCAGTAGTATGGGATGGGGCGCTGGGGCCAACGTCCTGACTTTC.

V gene TRBV28 combines with J gene TRBJ1-1; D call uncertain. The V gene lost 8 bases and the J gene lost 10 bases, with 17 bases spanning the gap. This CDR3 comprises 12 residues. Per the germline V gene, CDR1 is MDHEN and CDR2 is SYDVKM. As DNA, the CDR3 is TGTGCCAGCGGTTGGGGTCCCCGCGGAGCTTTCTTT. Amino acids: CASGWGPRGAFF.

V gene TRBV6-5 combines with J gene TRBJ2-5; D might be TRBD1 or TRBD2, each matching 5 bases. Germline V gene lookup returns CDR1 MNHEY and CDR2 SVGAGI. The V and J ends lost 0 bases and 4 bases respectively, with 12 bases between them. The CDR3 extends over 15 amino acids. The CDR3 sequence: CASSYSSAGRETQYF. CDR3 bases: TGTGCCAGCAGTTACTCTTCGGCAGGGAGAGAGACCCAGTACTTC.

The chain carries TRBV4-3 and TRBJ2-2; 7 nucleotides align to TRBD2. This CDR3 contains 16 residues. The V segment lost 4 bases and the J segment 7 bases; nucleotides outside the gene matches: 12. Germline V lookup: CDR1 LGHNA, CDR2 YSLEER. The CDR3 spells CASSLQSGVGRGELFF. The CDR3 coding sequence is TGCGCCAGCAGCCTCCAGAGCGGGGTGGGTCGCGGGGAGCTGTTTTTT.

The chain has TRBV7-9 and TRBJ2-7; 8 nucleotides match TRBD1. V dropped 5 bases and J dropped 2; count of bases not matched to a gene: 5. The CDR3 consists of 14 residues. CDR1 and CDR2 from the germline V gene are SEHNR and FQNEAQ (reference sequence). CDR3 coding DNA: TGTGCCAGCAGCCCGATGACAGGGGCCTACGAGCAGTACTTC. This codes for CASSPMTGAYEQYF.

This clone turned up a few times. This CDR3 reads CASSPGITNTGELFF. DNA for the CDR3: TGTGCCAGCAGTCCAGGTATTACGAACACCGGGGAGCTGTTTTTT. This rearrangement joins TRBV28 to TRBJ2-2; D ambiguous. Trimming stripped 5 bases from V and 0 bases from J, with 10 bases between. The germline gives CDR1 MDHEN, CDR2 SYDVKM. This CDR3 is built from 15 residues.

This clone was seen only once. This chain links TRBV5-1 with TRBJ1-5; 7 bases are a match to TRBD1. Germline V gene sequence: CDR1 SGHRS, CDR2 YFSETQ. This CDR3 comprises 13 residues. V lost 4 bases and J lost 4; bases outside the gene matches: 2. CDR3 region: CASSADRNQPQHF. As DNA, the CDR3 is TGCGCCAGCAGCGCGGACAGGAATCAGCCCCAGCATTTT.

The gene calls are TRBV7-3 and TRBJ1-2, with D perhaps TRBD1 (5 bases). This CDR3 is built from 16 residues. Germline V gene data show CDR1 as SGHTA and CDR2 as FQGTGA. Trimming left V 5 bases short and J 6 bases short, with 22 bases between. In nucleotides, the CDR3 is TGTGCCAGCAGCGCCCCCGGGACGAATCCCGAGGATGGCTACACCTTC. Its translation: CASSAPGTNPEDGYTF.

This clone has just a few counts. CDR3 amino acids: CASSEEPGRRTEAFF. DNA for the CDR3: TGTGCCAGCAGTGAGGAACCGGGAAGACGTACTGAAGCTTTCTTT. The rearrangement joins TRBV6-1 to TRBJ1-1; D ambiguous. Germline V gene lookup returns CDR1 MNHNS and CDR2 SASEGT. Trimming pared 3 bases from V and 5 bases from J, leaving 16 bases between. The CDR3 has 15 amino acids.

In regard to this clone: The junction and the germline gene differ at one end; a read error may be behind it. DNA of the CDR3: TGTGCTAGCAGCTTCAGACAGCAAGAGACCCAGTACTTC. Translated: CASSFRQQETQYF. This chain connects TRBV7-7 to TRBJ2-5; a possible D gene is TRBD1 (5 bases). CDR1 is SSHAT and CDR2 is FNYEAQ in the germline V gene (reference sequence). The CDR3 has 13 amino acids.

The V call is TRBV29-1, the J call TRBJ2-2; perhaps D is TRBD1 or TRBD2 (5 bases each). The germline CDR1 and CDR2 sequences are SQVTM and ANQGSEA. This CDR3 comprises 14 residues. V lost 4 bases, J lost 4 bases, and 13 bases lay in between. The CDR3 sequence: CSVGVGVLTGELFF. The CDR3 DNA follows: TGCAGCGTTGGTGTGGGGGTTCTCACCGGGGAGCTGTTTTTT.

This sequence joins TRBV28 and TRBJ1-1; D is uncertain. Trimming removed 0 bases from V and 6 bases from J, with 11 bases in between. The germline V gene encodes CDR1 MDHEN and CDR2 SYDVKM. There are 14 residues in the CDR3. The DNA of the CDR3 is TGTGCCAGCAGTTTATGGTCCGCGGGCGCTGAAGCTTTCTTT. Its protein product is CASSLWSAGAEAFF.

V is TRBV19 and J is TRBJ2-1; 9 nucleotides match TRBD1. Germline V gives CDR1 LNHDA, CDR2 SQIVND (reference sequence). This CDR3 has 16 amino acids. Trimming removed 4 bases from V and 3 bases from J; junction bases left unmatched: 7. CDR3 in DNA: TGTGCCAGTAGTAGTAGGTGGGACAGGGTCTACAATGAGCAGTTCTTC. As protein: CASSSRWDRVYNEQFF.

This clone was recorded only once. The V call is TRBV7-9, the J call TRBJ2-6; 7 bases agree with TRBD1. The CDR3 has 16 residues. J gave up 2 bases and V 4 bases, and 5 bases lay outside the gene matches. Germline lookup yields CDR1 SEHNR and CDR2 FQNEAQ (reference sequence). Here the CDR3 reads CASSSQTGPGANVLTF. The CDR3 region has the DNA TGTGCCAGCAGCTCGCAGACAGGGCCTGGGGCCAACGTCCTGACTTTC.

The V and J genes are TRBV7-6 and TRBJ2-7, with 14 bases matching TRBD2. V shed 1 base, J shed 10 bases, and the junction held 3 bases outside the gene matches. There are 14 residues in the CDR3. CDR1 is SGHVS and CDR2 is FNYEAQ in the germline V gene. Written as DNA, the CDR3 is TGTGCCAGCAGCTTAGAGACTAGCGGGGGGGCTCAGTACTTC. This encodes CASSLETSGGAQYF.

V usage is TRBV29-1 and J usage is TRBJ2-7; tentative D call: TRBD1 (6 bases). Trimming removed 4 bases from V and 0 bases from J, with 10 bases in between. This CDR3 has 13 amino acids. Germline V CDR1 and CDR2: SQVTM, ANQGSEA. This CDR3 reads CSVAGASSYEQYF. The CDR3 region has the DNA TGCAGCGTTGCAGGGGCAAGCTCCTACGAGCAGTACTTC.

The chain links TRBV7-2 to TRBJ2-5; no firm D call. Per the germline V gene, CDR1 is SGHTA and CDR2 is FQGNSA. CDR3 size: 17 residues. Trimming left V 3 bases short and J 1 base short, with 18 bases between. This CDR3 is CASSFSWVGPTQETQYF. For the CDR3, the DNA is TGTGCCAGCAGCTTCTCATGGGTAGGCCCAACCCAAGAGACCCAGTACTTC.

This clone was counted a few times. This chain links TRBV7-3 with TRBJ2-3, with a possible D match to TRBD1 (6 bases). The CDR3 consists of 15 residues. The germline gives CDR1 SGHTA, CDR2 FQGTGA. Trimming stripped 4 bases from V and 3 bases from J, with 14 bases between. The CDR3 nucleotides read TGTGCCAGCAGCTCTCAGGGGCTTGGGACAGATACGCAGTATTTT. Residues: CASSSQGLGTDTQYF.

The J gene is TRBJ2-1, the V gene TRBV11-2, with TRBD1 matching over 7 bases. CDR3 length: 15 residues. The trim removed 0 bases at V and 2 bases at J, leaving 1 base unmatched. The germline CDR1 and CDR2 sequences are SGHAT and FQNNGV. The CDR3 sequence: CASSLEGTAYNEQFF. CDR3 DNA: TGTGCCAGCAGCTTAGAAGGGACAGCCTACAATGAGCAGTTCTTC.

The chain has TRBV11-3 and TRBJ2-6; D could derive from TRBD1 or TRBD2 (6 bases each). CDR1 SGHNT and CDR2 YENEEA come from the germline V gene. CDR3 size: 16 residues. V lost 1 base and J 2 bases, leaving 9 bases between the germline ends. The CDR3 here is CASSLAGAAGANVLTF. The CDR3 bases are TGTGCCAGCAGCTTAGCGGGGGCCGCTGGGGCCAACGTCCTGACTTTC.

CDR3 in DNA: TGTGCCAGCAGTCCAGTTAGGACAGGGGCGCTTTTTGAGCAGTACTTC. This sequence encodes CASSPVRTGALFEQYF. The chain couples TRBV28 to TRBJ2-7, with 9 bases aligning to TRBD1. The V and J ends lost 5 bases and 7 bases, in that order; junction bases with no gene match: 15. The germline gives CDR1 MDHEN, CDR2 SYDVKM. The CDR3 extends over 16 amino acids.

In its sample, this clone was seen a few times. The chain links TRBV6-5 to TRBJ1-6, with D possibly TRBD1 on 6 matching bases. CDR1 is MNHEY and CDR2 is SVGAGI in the germline V gene. The CDR3 consists of 15 residues. The germline V and J ends were trimmed by 0 bases and 9 bases, with 12 bases remaining between them. Here the CDR3 reads CASSYSDSKGSPLHF. The CDR3, as DNA: TGTGCCAGCAGTTACTCGGACAGCAAGGGTTCACCCCTCCACTTT.

In regard to this clone: Other nucleotide sequences from this sample produce the same CDR3. The V call is TRBV18, the J call TRBJ1-5; weak D call: TRBD1 (6 bases). CDR3 length equals 14 residues. Germline loops: CDR1 KGHSH, CDR2 LQKENI. Deletions cut 3 bases from V and 7 bases from J, with 13 bases between. The CDR3 DNA is TGTGCCAGCTCACCGGGACAAGGTGGACAGCCCCAGCATTTT. It codes for CASSPGQGGQPQHF.

The chain joins TRBV6-5 to TRBJ2-3; perhaps TRBD2 as D (6 bases). Germline-derived CDR1 and CDR2 are MNHEY and SVGAGI. V was trimmed by 5 bases and J by 6 bases, leaving 15 bases between them. This CDR3 is built from 14 residues. The CDR3 sequence: CASSTFGGVDTQYF. The CDR3 DNA reads TGTGCCAGCAGTACCTTCGGAGGGGTCGATACGCAGTATTTT.

J is TRBJ2-7 and V is TRBV2; D possibly corresponds to TRBD2 (5 bases). This CDR3 region has 14 residues. V dropped 6 bases and J dropped 0 bases, with 12 bases sitting between them. Germline lookup yields CDR1 SNHLY and CDR2 FYNNEI. CDR3 sequence reads: CASRWTDGSYEQYF. In DNA, the CDR3 is TGTGCCAGCAGGTGGACTGACGGCTCCTACGAGCAGTACTTC.

V usage is TRBV19 and J usage is TRBJ1-2; 7 nucleotides align to TRBD1. V lost 8 bases to trimming and J lost 0 bases; unmatched junction nucleotides: 3. This CDR3 is 13 amino acids long. The germline V gene encodes CDR1 LNHDA and CDR2 SQIVND (reference sequence). As DNA, the CDR3 is TGTGCCAGTGGGGACAGAGCTAACTATGGCTACACCTTC. Its translation is CASGDRANYGYTF.

This chain uses TRBV10-3 with TRBJ2-5; the D gene is possibly TRBD1 (6 bases). This CDR3 comprises 11 residues. Trimming removed 3 bases from V and 11 bases from J, with 10 bases in between. CDR1 is ENHRY, CDR2 SYGVKD, per germline. The CDR3 nucleotides are TGTGCCATCAGTGACGCAGGGGAGCAGTACTTC. Its protein product is CAISDAGEQYF.

This clone was found once. The chain joins TRBV7-9 to TRBJ1-1; TRBD1 aligns across 7 bases. The CDR3 is 14 residues long. V lost 2 bases and J lost 6; bases outside the gene matches: 6. Germline CDR1 reads SEHNR; CDR2 reads FQNEAQ (reference sequence). The CDR3 nucleotides are TGTGCCAGCAGCTTATCCCACAGGGGACCTGAAGCTTTCTTT. It translates to CASSLSHRGPEAFF.

CDR3 nucleotides: TGCGCCAGCAGCCCAAGATTTCAGGGGGCTCAGCCCCAGCATTTT. The encoded protein is CASSPRFQGAQPQHF. The chain couples TRBV4-1 to TRBJ1-5; 8 nucleotides match TRBD1. After removal of 4 bases from V and 6 bases from J, the junction contained 8 bases not matched to a gene. CDR1 is MGHRA and CDR2 is YSYEKL in the germline V gene. The CDR3 spans 15 residues.